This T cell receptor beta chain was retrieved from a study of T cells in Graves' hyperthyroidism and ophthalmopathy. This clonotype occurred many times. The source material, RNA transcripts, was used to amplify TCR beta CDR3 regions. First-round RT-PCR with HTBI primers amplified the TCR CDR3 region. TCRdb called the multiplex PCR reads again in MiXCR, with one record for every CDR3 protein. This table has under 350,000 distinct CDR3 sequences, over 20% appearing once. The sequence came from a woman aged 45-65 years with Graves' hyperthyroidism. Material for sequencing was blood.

This CDR3 reads CASSQSGRETQYF. CDR3 in DNA: TGTGCCAGCAGCCAAAGTGGACGGGAGACCCAGTACTTC. V gene TRBV14 combines with J gene TRBJ2-5; D not certain. CDR3 length equals 13 residues. CDR1 and CDR2 (germline): SGHDN, FVKESK. Trimming pared 2 bases from V and 5 bases from J, leaving 9 bases between.